The 6 T cell receptor beta chains in this list originate from one sample, sequenced in a study of T cell repertoires in aging, cancer and after chemotherapy. Multiplex touch-down PCR with TRB-A/B primers amplified rearranged V-D-J TRB sequences. One entry per CDR3 protein results from TCRdb running MiXCR on the multiplex PCR reads. The sample has about 900 distinct CDR3 sequences, 30% seen once. Peripheral blood genomic DNA, not sorted cells or RNA, was the template. Input material: blood. The receptors were gathered from a human donor with a solid tumor.

The J gene is TRBJ2-1, the V gene TRBV6-5; D ambiguous. The CDR3 sequence is 13 residues long. The V end was cut by 2 bases, the J end by 5 bases, with 7 bases between. CDR1 is MNHEY, CDR2 SVGAGI, per germline. The CDR3 protein is CASSYGVDNEQFF. DNA of the CDR3: TGTGCCAGCAGTTACGGGGTAGACAATGAGCAGTTCTTC.

This clonotype was detected only a few times. The genes are TRBV28 and TRBJ1-2; 7 nucleotides line up with TRBD1. This CDR3 has 14 residues. Germline values: CDR1 MDHEN, CDR2 SYDVKM. V lost 6 bases, J lost 3 bases, and 7 bases stayed unmatched. The CDR3 sequence: CASSPGQPYYGYTF. In nucleotides, the CDR3 is TGTGCCAGCAGCCCGGGACAGCCTTACTATGGCTACACCTTC.

The chain joins TRBV28 to TRBJ1-6; tentatively, D is TRBD1 (6 bases). CDR1 is MDHEN, CDR2 SYDVKM, per germline. Trimming took off 8 bases at V and 10 bases at J, with 18 bases between the two ends. This CDR3 region has 14 residues. CDR3 region: CASAPGGRRSPLHF. In DNA form, the CDR3 reads TGTGCCAGCGCCCCCGGGGGGCGCAGGTCACCCCTCCACTTT. The full variable domain, rest sourced from reference TRBV28 and TRBJ1-6, is DVKVTQSSRYLVKRTGEKVFLECVQDMDHENMFWYRQDPGLGLRLIYFSYDVKMKEKGDIPEGYSVSREKKERFSLILESASTNQTSMYLCASAPGGRRSPLHFGNGTRLTVT.

This chain links TRBV5-1 with TRBJ2-3; 8 bases align to TRBD1. The CDR3 is made up of 13 amino acids. V shed 4 bases and J 4 bases; nucleotides not matched to a gene: 2. Per the germline V gene, CDR1 is SGHRS and CDR2 is YFSETQ. In DNA, the CDR3 is TGCGCCAGCAGCATGACAGGGGCAGATACGCAGTATTTT. Protein sequence: CASSMTGADTQYF.

This clonotype rates as large. J is TRBJ2-5 and V is TRBV7-6; 7 nucleotides agree with TRBD2. Germline V gene lookup returns CDR1 SGHVS and CDR2 FNYEAQ. The CDR3 is made up of 16 amino acids. The V gene end was trimmed by 0 bases and the J gene end by 4 bases; junction bases not matched to a gene: 8. CDR3 bases: TGTGCCAGCAGCTTAGCGGGGGGGGGTATGGCAGAGACCCAGTACTTC. This gives the protein CASSLAGGGMAETQYF.

The chain couples TRBV7-2 to TRBJ1-5; no clear D. Trimming took off 2 bases at V and 9 bases at J, with 11 bases between the two ends. The germline gives CDR1 SGHTA, CDR2 FQGNSA. CDR3 size: 13 residues. CDR3 DNA: TGTGCCAGCAGCTTAAACGCCGGAGGGCCCCAGCATTTT. Protein sequence: CASSLNAGGPQHF.